This T cell receptor (beta chain) was identified during a study of blood T cell repertoires in COVID-19. Whole-study context: Samples of COVID-19 (acute and convalescent) were obtained from the United States, Italy and Spain. From T cells, B-cell-depleted T cells, or PBMCs came the material, which was cDNA or gDNA.

Only in-frame clones appear in the TCRdb table, and some are missing; sequencing was by immunoSEQ multiplex PCR. The sample holds 50,000 to 75,000 clones; about 88% are singletons and the top ten take approximately 5.1%. The CDR3 spans 15 residues. Trimming took 4 bases from V and 0 from J, leaving 10 bases between them. From germline, CDR1 is SGHVS and CDR2 FQNEAQ. The rearrangement joins TRBV7-8 to TRBJ1-3; a possible D gene is TRBD1 (6 bases). Sequenced sample: peripheral blood. The clonotype originates from an elderly man in a cohort sampled during active COVID-19. The CDR3 DNA sequence: TGTGCCAGCAGCTCTAGGACAGCCTCTGGAAACACCATATATTTT. Protein: CASSSRTASGNTIYF.